A selection of T cell receptor beta chains follows, all from one sample in a study of blood T cell repertoires in COVID-19. The assay was immunoSEQ multiplex PCR, and TCRdb's table has in-frame clones only and misses some. The sample has roughly 300,000 clones, around 87% seen once. The sample comprised peripheral blood. The receptors were sampled from a woman aged 45 to 65 who had recovered from COVID-19. CDR3s include the opening cysteine and the closing phenylalanine or tryptophan. The D gene is left open where the match is weak. Only some rows state a clone size, as once, few, many or a class for expanded clones.

clone_size: -; j_call: TRBJ1-1; d_call: -; v_call: TRBV10-3; cdr3_aa: CASLGGQAEAFF; cdr3_nt: TGTGCCAGCCTGGGGGGTCAAGCTGAAGCTTTCTTT
clone_size: -; j_call: TRBJ2-5; d_call: -; v_call: TRBV29-1; cdr3_aa: CSVDQGEAGETQYF; cdr3_nt: TGCAGCGTTGACCAGGGGGAGGCGGGAGAGACCCAGTACTTC
clone_size: -; j_call: TRBJ2-1; d_call: -; v_call: TRBV5-1; cdr3_aa: CASSLGQSTNEQFF; cdr3_nt: TGCGCCAGCAGCTTAGGACAGTCGACTAATGAGCAGTTCTTC
clone_size: -; j_call: TRBJ2-2; d_call: TRBD1; v_call: TRBV4-2; cdr3_aa: CASREDTGTGRGAGELFF; cdr3_nt: TGTGCCAGCAGGGAGGATACCGGGACAGGGAGGGGGGCCGGGGAGCTGTTTTTT
clone_size: -; j_call: TRBJ1-1; d_call: TRBD1; v_call: TRBV28; cdr3_aa: CASSRGQGLAGGTEAFF; cdr3_nt: TGTGCCAGCAGCCGGGGACAGGGTTTGGCCGGGGGCACTGAAGCTTTCTTT
clone_size: -; j_call: TRBJ2-7; d_call: -; v_call: TRBV11-2; cdr3_aa: CASSNRVSPYEQYF; cdr3_nt: TGTGCCAGCTCCAACAGGGTCTCGCCCTACGAGCAGTACTTC
clone_size: -; j_call: TRBJ2-5; d_call: -; v_call: TRBV21-1; cdr3_aa: CASSKVCGGGTQYF; cdr3_nt: TGTGCCAGCAGCAAAGTCTGCGGAGGCGGGACCCAGTACTTC
clone_size: -; j_call: TRBJ2-1; d_call: TRBD2; v_call: TRBV28; cdr3_aa: CASSPRGGPYNEQFF; cdr3_nt: TGTGCCAGCAGTCCCCGGGGGGGACCCTACAATGAGCAGTTCTTC
clone_size: -; j_call: TRBJ2-1; d_call: TRBD2; v_call: TRBV6-2/TRBV6-3; cdr3_aa: CASSYTRTSSRSREQFF; cdr3_nt: TGTGCCAGCAGTTACACCCGGACTAGCTCAAGATCAAGGGAGCAGTTCTTC
clone_size: once; j_call: TRBJ2-3; d_call: -; v_call: TRBV6-2/TRBV6-3; cdr3_aa: CASSMQGYQTDTQYF; cdr3_nt: TGTGCCAGCAGTATGCAGGGATATCAGACAGATACGCAGTATTTT
clone_size: -; j_call: TRBJ1-1; d_call: -; v_call: TRBV19; cdr3_aa: CASSIFRGAMNTEAFF; cdr3_nt: TGTGCCAGTAGTATATTTCGGGGGGCGATGAACACTGAAGCTTTCTTT
clone_size: few; j_call: TRBJ2-3; d_call: TRBD2; v_call: TRBV5-4; cdr3_aa: CASSPGLAGGTDTQYF; cdr3_nt: TGTGCCAGCAGCCCGGGACTAGCGGGGGGGACAGATACGCAGTATTTT
clone_size: -; j_call: TRBJ1-5; d_call: TRBD1; v_call: TRBV28; cdr3_aa: CASRRPGQGIGQPQHF; cdr3_nt: TGTGCCAGCAGAAGACCGGGACAGGGGATAGGGCAGCCCCAGCATTTT
clone_size: -; j_call: TRBJ2-3; d_call: TRBD2; v_call: TRBV2; cdr3_aa: CASSVGLAGETDTQYF; cdr3_nt: TGTGCCAGCAGTGTCGGTCTAGCGGGAGAGACAGATACGCAGTATTTT
clone_size: -; j_call: TRBJ1-5; d_call: TRBD1; v_call: TRBV28; cdr3_aa: CASSGTGGDQPQHF; cdr3_nt: TGTGCCAGCAGTGGGACAGGGGGTGATCAGCCCCAGCATTTT
clone_size: -; j_call: TRBJ2-5; d_call: -; v_call: TRBV10-3; cdr3_aa: CAISADSRQETQYF; cdr3_nt: TGTGCCATCAGTGCAGACAGTCGACAAGAGACCCAGTACTTC
clone_size: -; j_call: TRBJ2-3; d_call: TRBD2; v_call: TRBV4-3; cdr3_aa: CASSQELAGGTDGSTDTQYF; cdr3_nt: TGCGCCAGCAGCCAAGAACTAGCGGGGGGGACTGATGGTAGCACAGATACGCAGTATTTT
clone_size: -; j_call: TRBJ2-2; d_call: TRBD2; v_call: TRBV4-1; cdr3_aa: CASSQVGLGLAEDTGELFF; cdr3_nt: TGCGCCAGCAGCCAAGTGGGTCTCGGGCTAGCGGAAGACACCGGGGAGCTGTTTTTT
clone_size: -; j_call: TRBJ1-6; d_call: -; v_call: TRBV28; cdr3_aa: CASRERGGGLSPLHF; cdr3_nt: TGTGCCAGCAGGGAAAGGGGGGGCGGCCTATCACCCCTCCACTTT
clone_size: -; j_call: TRBJ2-3; d_call: TRBD2; v_call: TRBV15; cdr3_aa: CATSRGGGRATDTQYF; cdr3_nt: TGTGCCACCAGCCGCGGGGGAGGTCGGGCGACAGATACGCAGTATTTT
clone_size: -; j_call: TRBJ1-4; d_call: -; v_call: TRBV11-2; cdr3_aa: CASSPGRGRTNEKLFF; cdr3_nt: TGTGCCAGCAGCCCAGGGAGGGGGAGGACTAATGAAAAACTGTTTTTT
clone_size: -; j_call: TRBJ2-1; d_call: TRBD2; v_call: TRBV13; cdr3_aa: CASSGGTSGSSYNEQFF; cdr3_nt: TGTGCCAGCAGCGGGGGGACTAGCGGGAGCTCCTACAATGAGCAGTTCTTC
clone_size: -; j_call: TRBJ2-1; d_call: -; v_call: TRBV19; cdr3_aa: CASRLGGPSYNEQFF; cdr3_nt: TGTGCCAGTCGACTAGGCGGGCCCTCCTACAATGAGCAGTTCTTC